These 21 T cell receptor beta chains share one sample of origin, sequenced in a study of OX40 agonist ivuxolimab in advanced cancers. Data came from immunoSEQ multiplex PCR; TCRdb stores just in-frame clones and leaves some out. The data show fewer than 80,000 clones, with approximately 90% seen just once and 0.95% to 1.5% held by the top ten. Sequenced here: CD4+ or CD8+ T cells sorted from blood, sampled in a trial of the OX40 agonist ivuxolimab. The source of these receptors is an adult with an advanced solid tumor such as melanoma, head and neck, liver or kidney cancer.

This sequence joins TRBV7-9 and TRBJ2-6; 10 bases match TRBD1. The ends lost 4 bases at V and 0 bases at J; junction bases unmatched: 6. The CDR3 length is 18 residues. The germline gives CDR1 SEHNR, CDR2 FQNEAQ (reference sequence). This chain's CDR3 is CASSSRRDRGSGANVLTF. CDR3 coding DNA: TGTGCCAGCAGCTCGCGGAGGGACAGGGGCTCTGGGGCCAACGTCCTGACTTTC.

This clone was seen only once. The CDR3, as DNA: TGCGCCAACAAAGACAGGGGGATAGGTGAAAAACTGTTTTTT. Protein: CANKDRGIGEKLFF. The chain is built from TRBV5-1 and TRBJ1-4; 9 positions match TRBD1. This CDR3 spans 14 amino acids. V was clipped by 9 bases and J by 7 bases; unmatched bases: 10. Germline lookup yields CDR1 SGHRS and CDR2 YFSETQ. Supplemented by reference TRBV5-1 and TRBJ1-4, the full variable domain reads KAGVTQTPRYLIKTRGQQVTLSCSPISGHRSVSWYQQTPGQGLQFLFEYFSETQRNKGNFPGRFSGRQFSNSRSEMNVSTLELGDSALYLCANKDRGIGEKLFFGSGTQLSVL.

The CDR3 region is CASSPRGTGINYGYTF. DNA of the CDR3: TGTGCCAGCTCGCCCCGGGGGACAGGGATCAACTATGGCTACACCTTC. The J gene is TRBJ1-2, the V gene TRBV18; 9 bases map to TRBD1. The V segment lost 6 bases and the J segment 2 bases; nucleotides outside the gene matches: 10. The CDR3 sequence is 16 residues long. Germline-derived CDR1 and CDR2 are KGHSH and LQKENI.

V and J are TRBV7-8 and TRBJ2-1; 7 nucleotides line up with TRBD2. The V gene's germline CDR1 is SGHVS and CDR2 FQNEAQ. The CDR3 has 16 amino acids. V was pared by 5 bases and J by 7 bases, with 14 bases of the junction left unmatched. The CDR3 reads CASSPGQRGPWNEQFF. The DNA of the CDR3 is TGTGCCAGCAGCCCCGGTCAGCGGGGCCCGTGGAATGAGCAGTTCTTC.

V is TRBV5-1 and J is TRBJ1-2, with 8 bases that match TRBD1. The CDR3 runs to 15 residues. The V gene end was trimmed by 6 bases and the J gene end by 3 bases; junction bases not matched to a gene: 10. The V gene's germline CDR1 is SGHRS and CDR2 YFSETQ. CDR3 coding DNA: TGCGCCAGCACCGGGTCAGGGGGCAGCGACTATGGCTACACCTTC. It encodes CASTGSGGSDYGYTF.

V is TRBV6-1 and J is TRBJ1-3; D ambiguous. Trimming shortened V by 2 bases and J by 2 bases, and 10 bases separated the two germline ends. Germline values: CDR1 MNHNS, CDR2 SASEGT. There are 15 residues in the CDR3. CDR3 DNA: TGTGCCAGCAGTGAACGGCAGGCTACTGGAAACACCATATATTTT. This gives the protein CASSERQATGNTIYF.

The rearrangement links TRBV5-4 to TRBJ2-3, with 8 bases identical to TRBD2. Germline V gene data show CDR1 as SGHNT and CDR2 as YYREEE (reference sequence). The V segment lost 1 base and the J segment 2 bases; nucleotides outside the gene matches: 3. The CDR3 extends over 15 amino acids. CDR3 sequence (DNA): TGTGCCAGCAGCTTGTCGGGGGGGCCCACAGATACGCAGTATTTT. This translates into CASSLSGGPTDTQYF.

The CDR3 nucleotides read TGTGCCAGTAGTGCGACAGGGGAGACCGGGGAGCTGTTTTTT. Protein: CASSATGETGELFF. The chain employs TRBV19 and TRBJ2-2, with 8 bases identical to TRBD1. The V and J ends lost 5 bases and 5 bases, in that order; junction bases with no gene match: 4. The CDR3 runs 14 residues. Germline V gives CDR1 LNHDA, CDR2 SQIVND (reference sequence).

The V and J genes are TRBV18 and TRBJ2-7, with 9 bases lining up with TRBD1. Trimming removed 5 bases from V and 3 bases from J; junction bases left unmatched: 8. The CDR3 loop spans 15 amino acids. Germline lookup yields CDR1 KGHSH and CDR2 LQKENI. For the CDR3, the DNA is TGTGCCAGCTCAACGAACAGGGGGCGCCGCTACGAGCAGTACTTC. As protein: CASSTNRGRRYEQYF. Drawing the rest from reference TRBV18 and TRBJ2-7, the complete variable domain is NAGVMQNPRHLVRRRGQEARLRCSPMKGHSHVYWYRQLPEEGLKFMVYLQKENIIDESGMPKERFSAEFPKEGPSILRIQQVVRGDSAAYFCASSTNRGRRYEQYFGPGTRLTVT.

The rearrangement uses TRBV4-1 and TRBJ1-5, with TRBD1 identical over 8 bases. Trimming took 4 bases from V and 5 from J; bases not matched to a gene: 10. Germline V gene lookup returns CDR1 MGHRA and CDR2 YSYEKL. The CDR3 extends over 16 amino acids. This CDR3 reads CASSLGTQGAHQPQHF. CDR3 in DNA: TGCGCCAGCAGCCTAGGGACGCAGGGGGCGCATCAGCCCCAGCATTTT.

This chain joins TRBV7-2 and TRBJ2-1, with 7 bases that match TRBD2. V lost 1 base to trimming and J lost 0 bases; unmatched junction nucleotides: 3. Looked up from germline, CDR1 is SGHTA and CDR2 is FQGNSA. This CDR3 spans 16 amino acids. CDR3 nucleotides: TGTGCCAGCAGCTTAGGACTAGCCCCCTCCTACAATGAGCAGTTCTTC. This translates into CASSLGLAPSYNEQFF. The full variable domain, completed using reference TRBV7-2 and TRBJ2-1, is GAGVSQSPSNKVTEKGKDVELRCDPISGHTALYWYRQSLGQGLEFLIYFQGNSAPDKSGLPSDRFSAERTGGSVSTLTIQRTQQEDSAVYLCASSLGLAPSYNEQFFGPGTRLTVL.

The rearrangement joins TRBV10-3 to TRBJ2-2; 13 positions match TRBD2. Trimming took 4 bases from V and 6 from J; bases not matched to a gene: 5. Germline V gene lookup returns CDR1 ENHRY and CDR2 SYGVKD. This CDR3 has 16 residues. The CDR3 sequence: CAISARTSGGPGELFF. The CDR3 DNA is TGTGCCATCAGTGCCCGGACTAGCGGGGGCCCCGGGGAGCTGTTTTTT.

V is TRBV6-5 and J is TRBJ2-2; unclear D gene. Germline lookup yields CDR1 MNHEY and CDR2 SVGAGI. The CDR3 consists of 15 residues. Trimming removed 0 bases from V and 0 bases from J, with 5 bases in between. The CDR3 nucleotides are TGTGCCAGCAGTTACTCGGGAACGAACACCGGGGAGCTGTTTTTT. The encoded protein is CASSYSGTNTGELFF.

V usage is TRBV18 and J usage is TRBJ1-2; 7 bases map to TRBD1. CDR3 length equals 14 residues. Trimming cost V 3 bases and J 3 bases; bases outside gene matches: 4. From germline, CDR1 is KGHSH and CDR2 LQKENI. The CDR3 here is CASSPRTGYYGYTF. The CDR3 nucleotides are TGTGCCAGCTCACCCCGGACAGGCTACTATGGCTACACCTTC. The full variable domain, with the rest looked up from reference TRBV18 and TRBJ1-2, is NAGVMQNPRHLVRRRGQEARLRCSPMKGHSHVYWYRQLPEEGLKFMVYLQKENIIDESGMPKERFSAEFPKEGPSILRIQQVVRGDSAAYFCASSPRTGYYGYTFGSGTRLTVV.

The chain employs TRBV19 and TRBJ1-5; no definite D call. V was cut by 1 base and J by 1 base, with 8 bases left in between. This CDR3 contains 15 residues. Germline loops: CDR1 LNHDA, CDR2 SQIVND (reference sequence). The CDR3 loop reads CASSIGPQSNQPQHF. In DNA, the CDR3 is TGTGCCAGTAGTATAGGTCCACAGAGCAATCAGCCCCAGCATTTT.

V and J are TRBV2 and TRBJ1-1; perhaps TRBD1 as D (5 bases). Trimming shortened V by 7 bases and J by 2 bases, and 11 bases separated the two germline ends. In germline, CDR1 is SNHLY, CDR2 FYNNEI. The CDR3 consists of 13 residues. The CDR3 nucleotides are TGTGCCAGCACCCAGGGACTAAACACTGAAGCTTTCTTT. Translation gives CASTQGLNTEAFF.

This rearrangement joins TRBV11-2 to TRBJ2-5; 9 bases map to TRBD2. CDR1 and CDR2 from the germline V gene are SGHAT and FQNNGV. The CDR3 spans 14 residues. V lost 5 bases and J lost 4; bases outside the gene matches: 5. This CDR3 is CASSPLAGLETQYF. The CDR3 nucleotides are TGTGCCAGCAGCCCCCTAGCGGGGCTAGAGACCCAGTACTTC.

This clone was counted a single time. The chain is built from TRBV30 and TRBJ1-4; tentative D call: TRBD1 (5 bases). This CDR3 has 14 amino acids. Germline V gene lookup returns CDR1 GTSNPN and CDR2 SVGIG (reference sequence). The V gene lost 1 base and the J gene lost 4 bases, with 10 bases spanning the gap. The CDR3 DNA is TGTGCCTGGAGTGGAGGGGCGCTTAATGAAAAACTGTTTTTT. It codes for CAWSGGALNEKLFF.

The V gene is TRBV7-6, the J gene TRBJ1-2; tentative D call: TRBD1 (5 bases). This CDR3 contains 14 residues. Per the germline V gene, CDR1 is SGHVS and CDR2 is FNYEAQ. Trimming removed 5 bases at V and 1 base at J, with 11 bases between. CDR3 in amino acids: CASSPGTVNYGYTF. As DNA, the CDR3 is TGTGCCAGCAGCCCAGGGACCGTTAACTATGGCTACACCTTC.

The V gene is TRBV4-1, the J gene TRBJ2-2; D unresolved. V lost 1 base, J lost 6 bases, and 15 bases lay in between. CDR1 is MGHRA and CDR2 is YSYEKL in the germline V gene. The CDR3 is 16 residues long. DNA of the CDR3: TGCGCCAGCAGCCAAGCTCCCAGTAATTGGGCCGGGGAGCTGTTTTTT. It codes for CASSQAPSNWAGELFF.

The rearrangement joins TRBV19 to TRBJ1-6; 8 nucleotides align to TRBD1. V dropped 2 bases and J dropped 4; count of bases not matched to a gene: 7. Germline values: CDR1 LNHDA, CDR2 SQIVND (reference sequence). This CDR3 has 17 amino acids. CDR3 in DNA: TGTGCCAGTAGTATAAGCGGGGACAGGACGTATAATTCACCCCTCCACTTT. As protein: CASSISGDRTYNSPLHF.